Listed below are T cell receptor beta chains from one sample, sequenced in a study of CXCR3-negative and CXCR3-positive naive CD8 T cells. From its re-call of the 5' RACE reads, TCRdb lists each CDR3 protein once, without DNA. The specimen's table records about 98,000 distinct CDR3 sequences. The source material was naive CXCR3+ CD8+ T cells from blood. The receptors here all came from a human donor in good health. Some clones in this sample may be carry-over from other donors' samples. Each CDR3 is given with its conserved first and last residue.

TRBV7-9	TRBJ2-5	CASSPPERAEETQYF
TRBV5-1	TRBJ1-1	CASSLATLPTLNTEAFF
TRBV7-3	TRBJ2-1	CASSPGGLGEQFF
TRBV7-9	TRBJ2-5	CASSLARPEGVTEETQYF
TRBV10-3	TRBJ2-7	CAISETSERGSYEQYF
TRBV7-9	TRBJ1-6	CASSTGQDGSPLHF
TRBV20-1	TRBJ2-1	CSARRITEVRRTGNEQFF
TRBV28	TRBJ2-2	CASSSPLWEGTRSGELFF
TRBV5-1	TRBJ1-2	CASSVYAGTEESGYTF
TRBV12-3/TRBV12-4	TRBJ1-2	CASSLPPGDSNYGYTF
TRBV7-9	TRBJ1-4	CASSSHREVNEKLFF
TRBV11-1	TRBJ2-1	CASSFGGGPYNEQFF
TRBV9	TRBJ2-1	CASSVGFGDTYNEQFF
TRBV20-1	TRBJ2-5	CSARGTRLAGDPYQETQYF
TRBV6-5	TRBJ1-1	CASSYSPLGQGQDGEAFF
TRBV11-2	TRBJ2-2	CASSPVEMNTGELFF
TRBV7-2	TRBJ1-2	CASSTPSGGSGYGYTF
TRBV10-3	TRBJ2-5	CAISESSQETQYF
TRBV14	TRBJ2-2	CASSLRLSNTGELFF
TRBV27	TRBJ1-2	CASSTGTGGGYTF
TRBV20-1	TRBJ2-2	CSARRDKANTGELFF
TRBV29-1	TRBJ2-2	CSVAPSGADVPGELFF
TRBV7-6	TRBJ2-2	CASSPVRLQGFGELFF
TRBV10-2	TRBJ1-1	CASSEWGKANTEAFF
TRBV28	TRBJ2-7	CASRDGLEQYF
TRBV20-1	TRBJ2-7	CSASSFTSDYEQYF
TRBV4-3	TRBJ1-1	CASSQGTQFNTEAFF
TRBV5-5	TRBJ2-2	CASSLAWGSGELFF
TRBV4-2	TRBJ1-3	CASSQGHRSGNTIYF
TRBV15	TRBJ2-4	CATSREGQSKNIQYF
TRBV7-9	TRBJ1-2	CASSLGTAYYGYTF
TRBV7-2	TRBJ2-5	CASSLGLLETQYF
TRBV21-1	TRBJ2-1	CASSKVGLAGLARLNEQFF